This entry features one T cell receptor (beta chain) sequence. In the source study's methods: From reference gene primer amplification, estimates of nucleated cell counts were derived. Some clones are missing from TCRdb's copy, which holds only in-frame ones; the method was immunoSEQ multiplex PCR. That table furnishes V, J and clone size, whereas the DNA furnished D and trimming. The sample lists around 85,000 clones; 86% were seen once. CDR1 SNHLY and CDR2 FYNNEI come from the germline V gene. CDR3 length: 14 amino acids. V shed 5 bases, J shed 8 bases, and the junction held 7 bases outside the gene matches. This record comes from a study of blood T cell repertoires in COVID-19. The wider study: Collection of acute and convalescent COVID-19 samples took place in the United States, Italy and Spain. PBMCs, B-cell-depleted T cells, or T cells were the source of the cDNA or gDNA that made up the material.

What was sequenced was peripheral blood. The chain employs TRBV2 and TRBJ1-4, with 8 nucleotides matching TRBD1. The receptor was derived from a man between 50 and 59 years old with active COVID-19. CDR3 bases: TGTGCCAGCAGTTCGACAGGGGTAAAGGAAAAACTGTTTTTT. Translated, it gives CASSSTGVKEKLFF.